This T cell receptor (beta chain) came from a study of a mutant IDH1 vaccine in newly diagnosed glioma. Study summary: Sex distribution of treated patients was around 62% male and around 40% female; mean age was around 40 years.

CDR3 length: 14 residues. Deletions cut 2 bases from V and 7 bases from J, with 14 bases between. Germline V gene sequence: CDR1 SGHTA, CDR2 FQGNSA. As to time point: baseline, week 1 (first vaccination visit). Regarding treatment: pre-vaccination baseline after standard-of-care therapy. Comments on this clone: Its antigen is not known.

Produced via immunoSEQ multiplex PCR; TCRdb's table is partial and in-frame only. Here the sample spans some 38,000 clones, 75% to 85% being singletons. Study-wide results and caveats: Pseudoprogression seemed unlinked to shifts in top peripheral T cell clonotypes.

V usage is TRBV7-2 and J usage is TRBJ1-2; D gene ambiguous. This receptor was identified in a man in his forties with glioma. Some clones in this sample may be carry-over from other donors' samples. The input for sequencing was PBMCs, taken from a glioma patient treated with radiotherapy, temozolomide or both. In nucleotides, the CDR3 is TGTGCCAGCAGCTTATCCGTTTGGCCTCGTGGCTACACCTTC. It yields the protein CASSLSVWPRGYTF.